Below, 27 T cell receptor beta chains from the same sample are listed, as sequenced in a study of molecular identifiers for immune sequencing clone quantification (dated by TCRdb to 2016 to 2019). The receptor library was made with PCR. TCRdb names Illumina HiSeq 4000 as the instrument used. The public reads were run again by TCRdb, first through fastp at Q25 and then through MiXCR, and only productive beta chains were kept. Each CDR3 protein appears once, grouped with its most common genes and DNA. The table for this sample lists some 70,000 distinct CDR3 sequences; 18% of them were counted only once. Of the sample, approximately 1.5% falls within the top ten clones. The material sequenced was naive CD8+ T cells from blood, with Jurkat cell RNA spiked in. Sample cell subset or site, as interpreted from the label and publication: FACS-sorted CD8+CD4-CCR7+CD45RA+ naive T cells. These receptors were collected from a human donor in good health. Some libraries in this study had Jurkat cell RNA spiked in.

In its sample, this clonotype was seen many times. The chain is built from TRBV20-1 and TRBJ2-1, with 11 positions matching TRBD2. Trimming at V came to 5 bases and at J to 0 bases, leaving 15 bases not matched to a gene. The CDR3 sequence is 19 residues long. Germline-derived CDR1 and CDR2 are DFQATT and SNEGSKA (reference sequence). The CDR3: CSARHSGLADRSSYNEQFF. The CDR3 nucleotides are TGCAGTGCTCGGCACTCGGGACTAGCGGACCGGAGCTCCTACAATGAGCAGTTCTTC.

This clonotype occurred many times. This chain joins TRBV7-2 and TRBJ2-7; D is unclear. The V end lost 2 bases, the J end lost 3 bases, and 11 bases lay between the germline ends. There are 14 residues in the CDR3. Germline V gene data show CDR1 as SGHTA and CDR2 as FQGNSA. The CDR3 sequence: CASSLSGGSYEQYF. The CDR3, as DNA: TGTGCCAGCAGCTTATCCGGCGGAAGCTACGAGCAGTACTTC.

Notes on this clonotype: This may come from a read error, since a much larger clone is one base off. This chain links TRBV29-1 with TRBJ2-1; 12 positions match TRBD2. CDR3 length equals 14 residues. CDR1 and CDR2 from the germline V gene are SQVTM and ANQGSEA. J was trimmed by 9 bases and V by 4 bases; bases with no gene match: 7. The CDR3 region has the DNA TGCAGCGTTGGACTAGCGGGAGCGTTCGGTGAGCAGTTCTTC. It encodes CSVGLAGAFGEQFF.

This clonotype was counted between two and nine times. CDR3 amino acids: CASSADLNIQYF. Here the CDR3 DNA reads TGTGCCAGCAGCGCGGACCTTAACATTCAGTACTTC. The chain recombines TRBV5-4 with TRBJ2-4; D is unresolved. The germline CDR1 and CDR2 sequences are SGHNT and YYREEE (reference sequence). The CDR3 is 12 residues long. Between the trimmed V and J ends, which lost 4 bases and 7 bases, there was a span of 9 bases.

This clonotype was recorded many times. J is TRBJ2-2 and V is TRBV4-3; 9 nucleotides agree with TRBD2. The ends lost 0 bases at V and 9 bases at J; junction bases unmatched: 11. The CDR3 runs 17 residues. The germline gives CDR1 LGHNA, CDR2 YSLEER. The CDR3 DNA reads TGCGCCAGCAGCCAAGATTCCGGCGGGAGGGCCTCGAGGGAGCTGTTTTTT. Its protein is CASSQDSGGRASRELFF.

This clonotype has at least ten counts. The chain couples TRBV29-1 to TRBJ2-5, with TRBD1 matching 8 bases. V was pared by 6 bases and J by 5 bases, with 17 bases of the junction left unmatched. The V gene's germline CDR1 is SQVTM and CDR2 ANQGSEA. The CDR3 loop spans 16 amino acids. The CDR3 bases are TGCAGCGTCTCCATGATCGGACAGGGCCCAAGGGAGACCCAGTACTTC. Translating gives CSVSMIGQGPRETQYF.

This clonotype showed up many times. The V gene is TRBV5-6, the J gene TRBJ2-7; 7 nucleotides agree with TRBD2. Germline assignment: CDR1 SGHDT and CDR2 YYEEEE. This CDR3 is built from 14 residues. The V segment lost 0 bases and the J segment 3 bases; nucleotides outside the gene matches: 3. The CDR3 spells CASSLGGSSYEQYF. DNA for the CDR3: TGTGCCAGCAGCTTGGGCGGGAGTAGCTACGAGCAGTACTTC.

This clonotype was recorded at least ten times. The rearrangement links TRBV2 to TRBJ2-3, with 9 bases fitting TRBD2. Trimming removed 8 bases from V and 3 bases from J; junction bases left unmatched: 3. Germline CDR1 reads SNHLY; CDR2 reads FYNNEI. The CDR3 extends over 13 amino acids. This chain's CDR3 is CASLAGETDTQYF. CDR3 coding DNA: TGTGCCAGCTTAGCGGGAGAAACAGATACGCAGTATTTT.

CDR3 sequence (DNA): TGTGCCAGCACAGGGGGATTTCCCTACGAGCAGTACTTC. Its protein product is CASTGGFPYEQYF. The V and J genes are TRBV6-5 and TRBJ2-7; 7 positions agree with TRBD1. With 7 bases clipped from V and 2 bases from J, the junction kept 5 bases outside the gene matches. CDR3 length equals 13 residues. Germline loops: CDR1 MNHEY, CDR2 SVGAGI.

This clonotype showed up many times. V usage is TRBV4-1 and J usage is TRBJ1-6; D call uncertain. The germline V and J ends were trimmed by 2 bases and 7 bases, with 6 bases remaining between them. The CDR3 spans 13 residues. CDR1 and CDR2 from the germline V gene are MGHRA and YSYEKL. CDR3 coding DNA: TGCGCCAGCAGCCAAACCGGGAATTCACCCCTCCACTTT. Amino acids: CASSQTGNSPLHF.

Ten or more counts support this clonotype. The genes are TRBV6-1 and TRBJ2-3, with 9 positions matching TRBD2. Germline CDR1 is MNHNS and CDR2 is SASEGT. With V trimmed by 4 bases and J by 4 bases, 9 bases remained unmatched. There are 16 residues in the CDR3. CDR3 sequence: CASSVFGGRAPDTQYF. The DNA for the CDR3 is TGTGCCAGCAGTGTCTTTGGCGGGAGGGCCCCAGATACGCAGTATTTT.

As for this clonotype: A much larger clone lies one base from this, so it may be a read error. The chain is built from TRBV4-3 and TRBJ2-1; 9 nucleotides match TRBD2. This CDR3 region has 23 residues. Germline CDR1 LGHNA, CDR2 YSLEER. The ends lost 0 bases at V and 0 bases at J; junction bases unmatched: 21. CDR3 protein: CASSQDGASLSGRLMSSYNEQFF. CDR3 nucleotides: TGCGCCAGCAGCCAAGATGGGGCTAGTTTGAGCGGGAGGCTGATGAGCTCCTACAATGAGCAGTTCTTC.

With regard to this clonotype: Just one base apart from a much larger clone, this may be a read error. This chain's CDR3 is CASSPPGPLRNTYF. The CDR3 DNA follows: TGTGCCAGCAGTCCCCCGGGGCCGCTCCGTAATACGTACTTC. The genes are TRBV12-3 or TRBV12-4 and TRBJ2-5, with D perhaps being TRBD1 or TRBD2 (5 bases each). The CDR3 runs 14 residues. Trimming shortened V by 5 bases and J by 13 bases, and 23 bases separated the two germline ends.

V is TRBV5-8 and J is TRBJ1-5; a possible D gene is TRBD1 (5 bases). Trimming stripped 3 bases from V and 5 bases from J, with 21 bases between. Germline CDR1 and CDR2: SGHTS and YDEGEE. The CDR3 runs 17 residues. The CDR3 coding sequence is TGTGCCAGCAGCTATGGAACAGTCAGGGATCCCGATCAGCCCCAGCATTTT. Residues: CASSYGTVRDPDQPQHF.

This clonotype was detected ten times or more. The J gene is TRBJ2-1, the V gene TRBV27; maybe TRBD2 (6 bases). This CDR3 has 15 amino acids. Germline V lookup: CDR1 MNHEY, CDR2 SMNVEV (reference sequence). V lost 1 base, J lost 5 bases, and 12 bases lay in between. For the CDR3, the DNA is TGTGCCAGCAGTTTATTAGCGGTAGTAAACAATGAGCAGTTCTTC. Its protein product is CASSLLAVVNNEQFF.

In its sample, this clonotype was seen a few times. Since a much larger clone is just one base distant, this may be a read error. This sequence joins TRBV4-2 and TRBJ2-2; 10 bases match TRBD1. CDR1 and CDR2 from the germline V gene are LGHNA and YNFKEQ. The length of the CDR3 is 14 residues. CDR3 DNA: TGTGCCAACAGCCAGGGACAGGGGTCCGGGGAGCTGTTTTTT. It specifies CANSQGQGSGELFF.

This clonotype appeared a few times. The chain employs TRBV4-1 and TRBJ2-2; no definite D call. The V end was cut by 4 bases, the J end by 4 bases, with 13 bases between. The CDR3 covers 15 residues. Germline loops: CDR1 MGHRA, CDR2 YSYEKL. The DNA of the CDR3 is TGCGCCAGCAGCCCCACCCGAGTGTTCACCGGGGAGCTGTTTTTT. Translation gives CASSPTRVFTGELFF.

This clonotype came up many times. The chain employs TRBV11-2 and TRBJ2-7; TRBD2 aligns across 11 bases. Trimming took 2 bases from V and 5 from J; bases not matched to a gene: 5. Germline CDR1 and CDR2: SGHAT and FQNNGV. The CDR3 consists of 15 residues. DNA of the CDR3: TGTGCCAGCAGCTTAATACTAGCGGGAGCTCACGAGCAGTACTTC. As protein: CASSLILAGAHEQYF.

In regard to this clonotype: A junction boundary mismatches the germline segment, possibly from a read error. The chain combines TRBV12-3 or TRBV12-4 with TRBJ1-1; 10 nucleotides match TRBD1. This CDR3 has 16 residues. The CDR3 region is CTSSLPGTGDVTEAFF. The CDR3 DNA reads TGTACCAGCAGTCTTCCCGGGACAGGGGACGTCACTGAAGCTTTCTTT.

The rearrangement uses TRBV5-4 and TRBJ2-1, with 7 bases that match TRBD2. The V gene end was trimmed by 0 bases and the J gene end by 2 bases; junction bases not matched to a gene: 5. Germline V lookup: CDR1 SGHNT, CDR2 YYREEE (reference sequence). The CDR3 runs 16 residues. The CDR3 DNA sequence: TGTGCCAGCAGCTTGGTAGAGGGAGGGCCCTACAATGAGCAGTTCTTC. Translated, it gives CASSLVEGGPYNEQFF.

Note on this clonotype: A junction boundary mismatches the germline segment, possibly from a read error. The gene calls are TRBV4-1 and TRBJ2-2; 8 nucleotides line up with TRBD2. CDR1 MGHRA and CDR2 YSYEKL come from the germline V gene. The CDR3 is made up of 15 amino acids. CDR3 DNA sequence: TGCGCCAGCAGCCTCCGGACTAGCCTCACCTGGGAGCTGTTTTTT. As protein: CASSLRTSLTWELFF.

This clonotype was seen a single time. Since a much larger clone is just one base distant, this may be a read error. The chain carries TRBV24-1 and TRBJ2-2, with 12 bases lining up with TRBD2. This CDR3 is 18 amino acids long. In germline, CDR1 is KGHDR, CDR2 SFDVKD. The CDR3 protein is CAASDTTSGRPNTGELFF. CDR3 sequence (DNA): TGTGCCGCCAGTGACACGACTAGCGGGAGACCTAACACCGGGGAGCTGTTTTTT.

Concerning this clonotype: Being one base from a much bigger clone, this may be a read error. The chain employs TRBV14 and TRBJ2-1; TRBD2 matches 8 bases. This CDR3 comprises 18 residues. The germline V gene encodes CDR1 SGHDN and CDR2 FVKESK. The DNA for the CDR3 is TGTGCCAGCAGCCAAGAAGCCTTCGGGAGGGGTAGCGACAATGGGCAGTTCTTC. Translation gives CASSQEAFGRGSDNGQFF.

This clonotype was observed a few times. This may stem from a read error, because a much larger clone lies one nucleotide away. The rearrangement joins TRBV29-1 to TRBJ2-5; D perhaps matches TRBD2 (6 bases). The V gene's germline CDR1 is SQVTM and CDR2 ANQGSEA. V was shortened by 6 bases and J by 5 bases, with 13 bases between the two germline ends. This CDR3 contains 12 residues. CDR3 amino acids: CSVAGRAETQYF. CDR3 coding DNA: TGCAGCGTAGCGGGCAGGGCGGAGACCCAGTACTTC. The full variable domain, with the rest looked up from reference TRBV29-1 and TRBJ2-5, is SAVISQKPSRDICQRGTSLTIQCQVDSQVTMMFWYRQQPGQSLTLIATANQGSEATYESGFVIDKFPISRPNLTFSTLTVSNMSPEDSSIYLCSVAGRAETQYFGPGTRLLVL.

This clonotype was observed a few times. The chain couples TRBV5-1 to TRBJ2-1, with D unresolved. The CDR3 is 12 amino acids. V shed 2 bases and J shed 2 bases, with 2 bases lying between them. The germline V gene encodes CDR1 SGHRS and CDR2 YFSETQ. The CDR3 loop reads CASSFAYNEQFF. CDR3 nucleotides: TGCGCCAGCAGCTTTGCCTACAATGAGCAGTTCTTC.

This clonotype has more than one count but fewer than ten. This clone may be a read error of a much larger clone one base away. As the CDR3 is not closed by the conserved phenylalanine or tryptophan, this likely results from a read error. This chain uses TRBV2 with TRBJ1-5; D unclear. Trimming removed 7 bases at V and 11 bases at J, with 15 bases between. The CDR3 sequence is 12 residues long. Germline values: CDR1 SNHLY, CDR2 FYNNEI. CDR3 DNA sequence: TGTGCCAGCATAGGCCTCGGACCGGCCCAGCATTCT. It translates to CASIGLGPAQHS.

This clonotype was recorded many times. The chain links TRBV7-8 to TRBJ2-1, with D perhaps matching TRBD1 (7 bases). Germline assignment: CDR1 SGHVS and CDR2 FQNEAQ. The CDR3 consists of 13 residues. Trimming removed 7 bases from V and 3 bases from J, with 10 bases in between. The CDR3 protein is CASTGGLYNEQFF. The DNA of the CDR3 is TGTGCCAGCACAGGGGGACTCTACAATGAGCAGTTCTTC. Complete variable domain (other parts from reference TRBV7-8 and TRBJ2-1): GAGVSQSPRYKVAKRGQDVALRCDPISGHVSLFWYQQALGQGPEFLTYFQNEAQLDKSGLPSDRFFAERPEGSVSTLKIQRTQQEDSAVYLCASTGGLYNEQFFGPGTRLTVL.